This entry describes one TCR beta chain. Its specificity is not known. These data originate in a study of shared clonotypes between healthy human individuals. For the study at large: Used for every donor were three CD4 naive, three CD4 memory, two CD8 naive and one CD8 memory plate. Whole-study results and caveats: In having few donors, the study represented limited genetic and exposure-history diversity.

The authors ran the assay at deep level. Tens of thousands of T cell genomes, or approximately 0.2 ug DNA, went into the sorted-subset replicate PCRs. Clones were sequenced by immunoSEQ multiplex PCR, and TCRdb holds only the in-frame ones, with some missing. The sample yields about 960,000 clones, approximately 80% seen once. The CDR3 has 14 residues. V was pared by 3 bases and J by 4 bases, with 11 bases between. The V gene's germline CDR1 is SGDLS and CDR2 YYNGEE. The source is a young man in good health. The V call is TRBV9, the J call TRBJ2-1; D gene ambiguous. The sequencing sample was made of memory CD4+ T cells sorted from blood. Subset given: CD45RA-negative fraction. CDR3 coding DNA: TGTGCCAGCAGCGAGACTGTGGGTTACAATGAGCAGTTCTTC. Protein: CASSETVGYNEQFF.